Listed here are 24 T cell receptor beta chains from one sample, sequenced in a study of shared clonotypes between healthy human individuals. Using immunoSEQ multiplex PCR, the repertoire was profiled, and TCRdb retains in-frame clones only, with some absent. The sample comprises about 2 million clones, roughly 94% of which are singletons, and roughly 0.13% rests with the top ten. Sequenced material: naive CD4+ T cells sorted from blood. Subset defined: CD45RA+ positively selected. These receptors all come from a man younger than 30 in good health.

The CDR3 loop is CASSHKQGIPGELFF. CDR3 DNA sequence: TGCGCCAGCAGCCATAAACAGGGGATCCCCGGGGAGCTGTTTTTT. The rearrangement links TRBV4-1 to TRBJ2-2; 7 nucleotides align to TRBD1. Germline-derived CDR1 and CDR2 are MGHRA and YSYEKL. This CDR3 has 15 residues. V lost 3 bases to trimming and J lost 6 bases; unmatched junction nucleotides: 7.

V is TRBV11-2 and J is TRBJ2-4; D is unclear. This CDR3 is built from 16 residues. V lost 2 bases and J lost 1, with 12 bases in between. CDR1 and CDR2 (germline): SGHAT, FQNNGV. For the CDR3, the DNA is TGTGCCAGCAGCTTACAGGATTTCACGGCCAAAAACATTCAGTACTTC. Amino acids: CASSLQDFTAKNIQYF.

On this clone: Other DNA sequences in the sample encode the same CDR3. The V gene is TRBV5-4, the J gene TRBJ2-6; D is uncertain. With 0 bases removed from V and 0 bases from J, the gap between germline ends came to 4 bases. The CDR3 spans 15 residues. Germline values: CDR1 SGHNT, CDR2 YYREEE (reference sequence). The CDR3 sequence: CASSLAGSGANVLTF. The CDR3 DNA sequence: TGTGCCAGCAGCTTGGCCGGCTCTGGGGCCAACGTCCTGACTTTC.

The chain is built from TRBV30 and TRBJ2-3; D not resolved. CDR1 is GTSNPN and CDR2 is SVGIG in the germline V gene (reference sequence). This CDR3 comprises 14 residues. V was clipped by 3 bases and J by 2 bases, with 12 bases between them. This chain's CDR3 is CAWRGLRSTDTQYF. The CDR3 DNA reads TGTGCCTGGAGGGGCCTCCGGTCCACAGATACGCAGTATTTT.

V usage is TRBV27 and J usage is TRBJ1-4; TRBD1 might be the D (5 bases). The CDR3 is made up of 12 amino acids. The germline CDR1 and CDR2 sequences are MNHEY and SMNVEV (reference sequence). The V end lost 4 bases, the J end lost 11 bases, and 11 bases lay between the germline ends. CDR3: CASSSVGTKLFF. DNA for the CDR3: TGTGCCAGCAGTTCGGTAGGGACTAAACTGTTTTTT.

This clone was observed once. The rearrangement uses TRBV9 and TRBJ1-6, with D uncertain. The length of the CDR3 is 14 residues. Germline CDR1 and CDR2: SGDLS and YYNGEE. Trimming took off 3 bases at V and 4 bases at J, with 8 bases between the two ends. The CDR3 bases are TGTGCCAGCAGCGCGGCGAGTTATAATTCACCCCTCCACTTT. Translating gives CASSAASYNSPLHF.

V and J are TRBV6-1 and TRBJ2-2; no firm D call. Germline V gives CDR1 MNHNS, CDR2 SASEGT. Deletions cut 2 bases from V and 5 bases from J, with 6 bases between. This CDR3 has 13 amino acids. The CDR3 nucleotides read TGTGCCAGCAGTGAATCATCGACCGGGGAGCTGTTTTTT. As protein: CASSESSTGELFF.

The chain carries TRBV5-1 and TRBJ2-1, with 7 bases matching TRBD2. The trim removed 4 bases at V and 7 bases at J, leaving 8 bases unmatched. The CDR3 is 14 residues long. Germline CDR1 and CDR2: SGHRS and YFSETQ. CDR3 DNA sequence: TGCGCCAGCAGCCTCCGGACTAGTTGGAATGAGCAGTTCTTC. This sequence encodes CASSLRTSWNEQFF.

The sample holds one count of this clone. The chain is built from TRBV15 and TRBJ2-1; D unclear. V shed 0 bases and J shed 3 bases, with 12 bases lying between them. Germline V gene sequence: CDR1 LNHNV, CDR2 YYDKDF (reference sequence). The CDR3 is made up of 16 amino acids. The CDR3 DNA follows: TGTGCCACCAGCAGAGATCCGCAGACCGTCTACAATGAGCAGTTCTTC. It is translated as CATSRDPQTVYNEQFF. The whole variable domain, remainder taken from reference TRBV15 and TRBJ2-1, is DAMVIQNPRYQVTQFGKPVTLSCSQTLNHNVMYWYQQKSSQAPKLLFHYYDKDFNNEADTPDNFQSRRPNTSFCFLDIRSPGLGDTAMYLCATSRDPQTVYNEQFFGPGTRLTVL.

Points on this clone: The sample has other DNA sequences that encode this CDR3 too. This chain links TRBV4-1 with TRBJ2-7; D call uncertain. Germline-derived CDR1 and CDR2 are MGHRA and YSYEKL. The CDR3 consists of 15 residues. V lost 0 bases and J 2 bases, leaving 11 bases between the germline ends. CDR3 sequence reads: CASSQDPGGTYEQYF. CDR3 coding DNA: TGCGCCAGCAGCCAAGATCCGGGCGGAACCTACGAGCAGTACTTC.

The chain has TRBV27 and TRBJ2-4, with 11 bases matching TRBD1. Trimming took 4 bases from V and 6 from J; bases not matched to a gene: 2. This CDR3 region has 14 residues. The germline gives CDR1 MNHEY, CDR2 SMNVEV (reference sequence). Written as DNA, the CDR3 is TGTGCCAGCAGTTCCGGGACAGGGGGAAACATTCAGTACTTC. Amino acid sequence: CASSSGTGGNIQYF.

V gene TRBV7-2 combines with J gene TRBJ1-2; D is perhaps TRBD1 (5 bases). V gave up 3 bases and J gave up 4 bases, with 18 bases separating them. The CDR3 spans 16 residues. CDR1 is SGHTA and CDR2 is FQGNSA in the germline V gene. The CDR3 nucleotides are TGTGCCAGCAGCTTCCGCGCAGGGAAGGAGGGCTATGGCTACACCTTC. Amino acid sequence: CASSFRAGKEGYGYTF.

J is TRBJ1-1 and V is TRBV30, with D possibly matching TRBD1 (6 bases). The CDR3 extends over 16 amino acids. Germline values: CDR1 GTSNPN, CDR2 SVGIG (reference sequence). Trimming took off 3 bases at V and 0 bases at J, with 17 bases between the two ends. The CDR3 bases are TGTGCCTGGAGAGGGCCCAGGGGCGGCATGAACACTGAAGCTTTCTTT. It specifies CAWRGPRGGMNTEAFF. Using reference TRBV30 and TRBJ1-1 for the parts outside the CDR3, the full variable domain is SQTIHQWPATLVQPVGSPLSLECTVEGTSNPNLYWYRQAAGRGLQLLFYSVGIGQISSEVPQNLSASRPQDRQFILSSKKLLLSDSGFYLCAWRGPRGGMNTEAFFGQGTRLTVV.

This CDR3 is CSAGGDQTQYF. The CDR3, as DNA: TGCAGTGCGGGGGGAGACCAGACCCAGTACTTC. The J gene is TRBJ2-5, the V gene TRBV20-1; D perhaps matches TRBD2 (6 bases). The length of the CDR3 is 11 residues. The V and J ends lost 6 bases and 6 bases respectively, with 11 bases between them. Germline V gene data show CDR1 as DFQATT and CDR2 as SNEGSKA (reference sequence).

This sequence joins TRBV7-8 and TRBJ1-2; no firm D call. V shed 1 base and J shed 0 bases, with 9 bases lying between them. The CDR3 covers 15 residues. Germline V gene data show CDR1 as SGHVS and CDR2 as FQNEAQ. The CDR3 loop is CASSLVGSANYGYTF. The CDR3 bases are TGTGCCAGCAGCTTAGTGGGGAGTGCTAACTATGGCTACACCTTC. The full variable domain, in which reference TRBV7-8 and TRBJ1-2 provide the parts outside the CDR3, is GAGVSQSPRYKVAKRGQDVALRCDPISGHVSLFWYQQALGQGPEFLTYFQNEAQLDKSGLPSDRFFAERPEGSVSTLKIQRTQQEDSAVYLCASSLVGSANYGYTFGSGTRLTVV.

The CDR3 coding sequence is TGCAGTGGGGCCGGTGGGTCTGAAGCTTTCTTT. Protein product: CSGAGGSEAFF. The chain employs TRBV20-1 and TRBJ1-1, with D unresolved. V was cut by 7 bases and J by 6 bases, with 12 bases left in between. CDR3 length equals 11 residues. Germline V gives CDR1 DFQATT, CDR2 SNEGSKA (reference sequence).

In this sample, this clone turned up once. This sample also contains other DNA sequences that code for the same CDR3. The chain has TRBV18 and TRBJ2-7, with D possibly TRBD1 on 6 matching bases. Per germline, CDR1 KGHSH and CDR2 LQKENI. The CDR3 spans 13 residues. Trimming cost V 5 bases and J 2 bases, with 10 bases left between them. CDR3 DNA: TGTGCCAGCTCAAGGGGGTCTCCCTACGAGCAGTACTTC. Translating gives CASSRGSPYEQYF.

V and J are TRBV18 and TRBJ1-6, with D uncertain. V was cut by 3 bases and J by 6 bases, with 9 bases left in between. Germline loops: CDR1 KGHSH, CDR2 LQKENI. The CDR3 contains 14 residues. Here the CDR3 reads CASSPLASNSPLHF. In DNA form, the CDR3 reads TGTGCCAGCTCACCCTTGGCTAGTAATTCACCCCTCCACTTT.

V usage is TRBV9 and J usage is TRBJ2-7, with TRBD2 matching 14 bases. The junction had 9 bases not matched to a gene; V was cut back by 4 bases and J by 6 bases. Looked up from germline, CDR1 is SGDLS and CDR2 is YYNGEE. The CDR3 is 16 amino acids. CDR3 residues: CASSPGTSGRIGEQYF. The CDR3 DNA reads TGTGCCAGCAGCCCAGGGACTAGCGGGAGAATCGGCGAGCAGTACTTC.

The genes are TRBV27 and TRBJ1-3, with D hard to call. The CDR3 runs to 13 residues. Germline CDR1 MNHEY, CDR2 SMNVEV (reference sequence). V lost 5 bases to trimming and J lost 3 bases, with 8 bases between them. The CDR3 coding sequence is TGTGCCAGCAGTAAGGCCGGTGGAAACACCATATATTTT. Translation: CASSKAGGNTIYF.

This clone was seen just once. The chain recombines TRBV18 with TRBJ2-5, with D possibly being TRBD1 or TRBD2 (5 bases each). The CDR3 totals 13 residues. V lost 5 bases and J lost 5, with 12 bases in between. From germline, CDR1 is KGHSH and CDR2 LQKENI. The CDR3 is CASSGGPTETQYF. Here the CDR3 DNA reads TGTGCCAGCTCAGGGGGACCCACTGAGACCCAGTACTTC.

This sequence joins TRBV29-1 and TRBJ2-7; D is undetermined. Trimming took 0 bases from V and 0 from J, leaving 9 bases between them. This CDR3 contains 14 residues. Germline V gene lookup returns CDR1 SQVTM and CDR2 ANQGSEA. Here the CDR3 DNA reads TGCAGCGTTGAAGAGGCAGGACGCTCCTACGAGCAGTACTTC. Amino acid sequence: CSVEEAGRSYEQYF.

About this clone itself: A single base separates this from a much larger clone, so it may be a read error. The V and J genes are TRBV7-6 and TRBJ1-1; 7 nucleotides agree with TRBD1. The V and J ends lost 2 bases and 0 bases, in that order; junction bases with no gene match: 0. CDR3 length: 14 residues. Germline values: CDR1 SGHVS, CDR2 FNYEAQ. CDR3 nucleotide sequence: TGTGCCAGCAGCTTACAGGGGGTGAACACTGAAGCTTTCTTT. Translation gives CASSLQGVNTEAFF.

This clone was seen more than once but under ten times. The chain has TRBV6-5 and TRBJ1-2; the D gene is possibly TRBD1 (5 bases). CDR3 size: 11 residues. Trimming stripped 6 bases from V and 7 bases from J, with 9 bases between. The V gene's germline CDR1 is MNHEY and CDR2 SVGAGI. The CDR3 spells CASRRGAGYTF. The CDR3 bases are TGTGCCAGCAGGAGGGGCGCTGGCTACACCTTC.